Below are 3 T cell receptor beta chains sequenced from a single sample in a study of blood T cell repertoires in COVID-19. The assay was immunoSEQ multiplex PCR, and TCRdb's table has in-frame clones only and misses some. The sample contains about 58,000 clones, about 85% of which appear only once. Sequencing was performed on peripheral blood. The receptor set was obtained from a man aged 40-50 years with active COVID-19.

This chain uses TRBV9 with TRBJ2-1; TRBD1 matches 7 bases. The length of the CDR3 is 12 residues. Germline V gene sequence: CDR1 SGDLS, CDR2 YYNGEE. The V and J ends lost 2 bases and 7 bases, in that order; junction bases with no gene match: 0. The CDR3 bases are TGTGCCAGCAGCGTGACAGGGAATGAGCAGTTCTTC. Residues: CASSVTGNEQFF.

The chain joins TRBV3-1 (or the pseudogene TRBV3-2) to TRBJ1-1, with TRBD1 matching over 7 bases. The CDR3 covers 13 residues. After removal of 4 bases from V and 4 bases from J, the junction contained 3 bases not matched to a gene. CDR1 is LGHDT and CDR2 is YNNKEL in the germline V gene (reference sequence). Here the CDR3 DNA reads TGTGCCAGCAGCCCCAGGGGGGTCACTGAAGCTTTCTTT. Its protein product is CASSPRGVTEAFF.

The chain joins TRBV21-1 to TRBJ2-3; the listed D gene, TRBD1, was not tested against the DNA. TRBV21-1 is tagged as a pseudogene. The CDR3 contains 17 residues. The CDR3 DNA reads as TGTGCCAGCAGCAAATACGGGACAGGGGTGGTCACAGATACGCAGTATTTT. It yields the protein CASSKYGTGVVTDTQYF.